The T cell receptor beta chain described here comes from a study of blood T cell repertoires in COVID-19. Per the germline V gene, CDR1 is SQVTM and CDR2 is ANQGSEA. Trimming stripped 4 bases from V and 4 bases from J, with 13 bases between. This CDR3 contains 13 residues. Method: immunoSEQ multiplex PCR; TCRdb's copy keeps in-frame clones and lacks some. The data contain around 110,000 clones, just over 90% of them singletons. The J gene is TRBJ1-2, the V gene TRBV29-1; D gene unclear. Specimen: peripheral blood. This TCR was recovered from a human donor with active COVID-19. The donor label of this sample is uncertain. This chain's CDR3 is CSVAYPVSYGYTF. CDR3 in DNA: TGCAGCGTTGCTTATCCAGTCAGCTATGGCTACACCTTC.